This T cell receptor beta chain appears in the sequencing data of a study of blood T cell repertoires in COVID-19. About the study: Specimens from acute and convalescent COVID-19 originated in the United States, Italy and Spain. PBMCs, B-cell-depleted T cells, or T cells provided the cDNA or gDNA that made up the material.

This CDR3 spans 15 amino acids. CDR1 and CDR2 (germline): MDHEN, SYDVKM. The ends were cut back, 6 bases at V and 8 bases at J, with 20 bases in the middle. As originally analysed: Nucleated cell counts were estimated from reference gene primer amplification. Clones were sequenced by immunoSEQ multiplex PCR, and TCRdb holds only the in-frame ones, with some missing. That table supplies the V and J calls and clone size; D and trimming were determined from the DNA. The repertoire holds tens of thousands of clones, with about nine tenths as singletons. The chain recombines TRBV28 with TRBJ1-5; the D gene is possibly TRBD1 (5 bases). This sequence originates from a male donor with acute or convalescent COVID-19. The specimen was peripheral blood. CDR3 coding DNA: TGTGCCAGCAGCCATCAGGGCCCCAATATTAAGCCCCAGCATTTT. It translates to CASSHQGPNIKPQHF.